A single sample is the source of the 26 T cell receptor beta chains below, sequenced in a study of blood T cell repertoires in COVID-19. Sequencing used immunoSEQ multiplex PCR; TCRdb keeps in-frame clones, though not all of them. The sample records about 99,000 clones, less than 90% being singletons. The sequenced sample consisted of peripheral blood. These receptors were taken from a human donor in a cohort sampled during active COVID-19.

This chain uses TRBV19 with TRBJ2-5; 9 bases are shared with TRBD2. The V and J ends lost 7 bases and 1 base, in that order; junction bases with no gene match: 4. This CDR3 comprises 14 residues. The V gene's germline CDR1 is LNHDA and CDR2 SQIVND (reference sequence). As DNA, the CDR3 is TGTGCCAGTACCCCGCGGGGGGGCCAAGAGACCCAGTACTTC. This translates into CASTPRGGQETQYF.

V and J are TRBV11-2 and TRBJ2-3; 8 nucleotides agree with TRBD2. J gave up 4 bases and V 1 base, and 4 bases lay outside the gene matches. The germline V gene has CDR1 SGHAT and CDR2 FQNNGV. The CDR3 runs 15 residues. CDR3 sequence (DNA): TGTGCCAGCAGCTTAGCGGGAGGGCGCCCAGATACGCAGTATTTT. Translated, it gives CASSLAGGRPDTQYF.

The chain has TRBV7-2 and TRBJ2-3; D might be TRBD2 (6 bases). Deletions cut 2 bases from V and 0 bases from J, with 12 bases between. Germline assignment: CDR1 SGHTA and CDR2 FQGNSA. This CDR3 is 16 amino acids long. As DNA, the CDR3 is TGTGCCAGCAGCTTATGGGGCGGGACTAGCACAGATACGCAGTATTTT. It encodes CASSLWGGTSTDTQYF.

This clone turned up a few times. The chain employs TRBV28 and TRBJ2-3; 14 positions agree with TRBD2. CDR3 length: 16 residues. CDR1 and CDR2 from the germline V gene are MDHEN and SYDVKM. V gave up 4 bases and J gave up 6 bases; unmatched junction bases: 6. The CDR3 nucleotides are TGTGCCAGCAGTTCCCAGGGACTAGCGGGGGCGGATACGCAGTATTTT. This sequence encodes CASSSQGLAGADTQYF.

The chain combines TRBV4-2 with TRBJ1-6; 8 nucleotides match TRBD1. Trimming removed 0 bases from V and 3 bases from J; junction bases left unmatched: 10. The CDR3 runs 19 residues. The germline V gene has CDR1 LGHNA and CDR2 YNFKEQ. The CDR3 nucleotides read TGTGCCAGCAGCCAAGACGAGCCTGACAGGGGAGGCTATAATTCACCCCTCCACTTT. Amino acid sequence: CASSQDEPDRGGYNSPLHF.

This clone was detected once. Written as DNA, the CDR3 is TGTGCCAGCAGCCAGGACAGCAGGGGCAAGTGGGAGACCCAGTACTTC. Translated: CASSQDSRGKWETQYF. The chain has TRBV5-8 and TRBJ2-5; D perhaps matches TRBD1 (6 bases). With 4 bases removed from V and 5 bases from J, the gap between germline ends came to 21 bases. The CDR3 length is 16 residues. In germline, CDR1 is SGHTS, CDR2 YDEGEE. Based on the CDR3 plus reference TRBV5-8 and TRBJ2-5, the full variable domain is EAGVTQSPTHLIKTRGQQATLRCSPISGHTSVYWYQQALGLGLQFLLWYDEGEERNRGNFPPRFSGRQFPNYSSELNVNALELEDSALYLCASSQDSRGKWETQYFGPGTRLLVL.

The chain combines TRBV7-2 with TRBJ2-3; 7 bases map to TRBD1. The CDR3 loop spans 15 amino acids. V lost 5 bases, J lost 2 bases, and 7 bases stayed unmatched. In germline, CDR1 is SGHTA, CDR2 FQGNSA. In nucleotides, the CDR3 is TGTGCCAGCAGCCGCGACAGGGCATACACAGATACGCAGTATTTT. Amino acid sequence: CASSRDRAYTDTQYF.

The chain is built from TRBV2 and TRBJ2-7; a weak D match, TRBD1 (7 bases). In germline, CDR1 is SNHLY, CDR2 FYNNEI. The germline V and J ends were trimmed by 3 bases and 1 base, with 13 bases remaining between them. This CDR3 is 15 amino acids long. CDR3 residues: CASSETGTESYEQYF. CDR3 coding DNA: TGTGCCAGCAGTGAGACAGGGACTGAATCCTACGAGCAGTACTTC.

The rearrangement joins TRBV2 to TRBJ1-1, with TRBD1 identical over 7 bases. There are 10 residues in the CDR3. Trimming at V came to 10 bases and at J to 5 bases, leaving 1 base not matched to a gene. CDR1 is SNHLY, CDR2 FYNNEI, per germline. CDR3 coding DNA: TGTGCCATACAGGGGACTGAAGCTTTCTTT. Its protein product is CAIQGTEAFF. The full variable domain, in which reference TRBV2 and TRBJ1-1 provide the parts outside the CDR3, is EPEVTQTPSHQVTQMGQEVILRCVPISNHLYFYWYRQILGQKVEFLVSFYNNEISEKSEIFDDQFSVERPDGSNFTLKIRSTKLEDSAMYFCAIQGTEAFFGQGTRLTVV.

The chain employs TRBV7-6 and TRBJ1-5, with TRBD1 matching over 7 bases. Germline lookup yields CDR1 SGHVS and CDR2 FNYEAQ. The CDR3 covers 16 residues. V shed 5 bases, J shed 5 bases, and the junction held 12 bases outside the gene matches. Here the CDR3 DNA reads TGTGCCAGCAGCCCTTCTATAGGACAGGCTTATCAGCCCCAGCATTTT. This gives the protein CASSPSIGQAYQPQHF.

The chain joins TRBV4-1 to TRBJ2-5; 11 nucleotides align to TRBD2. This CDR3 has 15 amino acids. CDR1 and CDR2 from the germline V gene are MGHRA and YSYEKL. The J segment lost 2 bases and the V segment lost 4 bases, leaving 3 bases of the junction unmatched. Here the CDR3 reads CASSLSGREQETQYF. In DNA form, the CDR3 reads TGCGCCAGCAGCCTTAGCGGGAGGGAACAAGAGACCCAGTACTTC.

This clone was seen a single time. The chain employs TRBV5-6 and TRBJ2-7; TRBD1 matches 9 bases. V shed 5 bases and J 2 bases; nucleotides not matched to a gene: 5. The length of the CDR3 is 14 residues. Germline loops: CDR1 SGHDT, CDR2 YYEEEE. The CDR3 nucleotides read TGTGCCAGCAGTTCCGGGACAGGGACCTACGAGCAGTACTTC. Protein: CASSSGTGTYEQYF.

The genes are TRBV13 and TRBJ2-1; 12 nucleotides align to TRBD2. CDR3 length equals 18 residues. Germline V lookup: CDR1 PRHDT, CDR2 FYEKMQ (reference sequence). The V gene end was trimmed by 1 base and the J gene end by 4 bases; junction bases not matched to a gene: 8. CDR3 protein: CASSLVGSGLAGYNEQFF. DNA for the CDR3: TGTGCCAGCAGCTTAGTGGGGTCGGGACTAGCGGGTTACAATGAGCAGTTCTTC.

This sequence joins TRBV18 and TRBJ1-2; D remains ambiguous. Trimming took off 2 bases at V and 3 bases at J, with 10 bases between the two ends. This CDR3 contains 14 residues. Germline V lookup: CDR1 KGHSH, CDR2 LQKENI. CDR3 in DNA: TGTGCCAGCTCACCAACCGACACGGACTATGGCTACACCTTC. Translating it yields CASSPTDTDYGYTF.

The rearrangement joins TRBV5-4 to TRBJ1-2; 10 bases line up with TRBD1. This CDR3 has 15 residues. The V and J ends lost 4 bases and 2 bases, in that order; junction bases with no gene match: 5. Looked up from germline, CDR1 is SGHNT and CDR2 is YYREEE (reference sequence). This CDR3 reads CASSPGTGDNYGYTF. DNA of the CDR3: TGTGCCAGCAGCCCGGGGACAGGGGACAACTATGGCTACACCTTC.

V is TRBV7-3 and J is TRBJ2-3; tentative D call: TRBD1 (5 bases). V was pared by 5 bases and J by 3 bases, with 15 bases between. The CDR3 spans 15 residues. CDR1 and CDR2 (germline): SGHTA, FQGTGA. This chain's CDR3 is CASSDQAGRTDTQYF. The CDR3 DNA is TGTGCCAGCAGCGATCAGGCAGGGCGTACAGATACGCAGTATTTT.

The chain uses TRBV4-1 and TRBJ1-4, with D uncertain. Germline V CDR1 and CDR2: MGHRA, YSYEKL. The CDR3 runs to 13 residues. Trimming pared 0 bases from V and 10 bases from J, leaving 9 bases between. CDR3 sequence: CASSQETLGKLFF. The CDR3 DNA follows: TGCGCCAGCAGCCAAGAGACTTTGGGAAAACTGTTTTTT.

The chain employs TRBV20-1 and TRBJ1-2; TRBD1 is a possible D gene (5 bases). The V gene's germline CDR1 is DFQATT and CDR2 SNEGSKA (reference sequence). V gave up 7 bases and J gave up 3 bases, with 6 bases separating them. This CDR3 region has 10 residues. DNA for the CDR3: TGCAGTGGCAGGGACTATGGCTACACCTTC. Residues: CSGRDYGYTF.

The V gene is TRBV28, the J gene TRBJ2-7, with TRBD1 matching over 10 bases. V was pared by 10 bases and J by 2 bases, with 5 bases of the junction left unmatched. The CDR3 totals 13 residues. The germline V gene has CDR1 MDHEN and CDR2 SYDVKM. The CDR3 nucleotides read TGTGCCACAGAGGACAGGGGGACCTACGAGCAGTACTTC. It specifies CATEDRGTYEQYF.

This clone has just a few counts. The gene calls are TRBV25-1 and TRBJ1-3, with D possibly matching TRBD1 (6 bases). V lost 3 bases, J lost 7 bases, and 16 bases lay in between. The V gene's germline CDR1 is MGHDK and CDR2 SYGVNS. The CDR3 loop spans 15 amino acids. The CDR3 region is CASSDGQWAVNTIYF. In DNA form, the CDR3 reads TGTGCCAGCAGTGACGGACAGTGGGCTGTTAACACCATATATTTT.

This clone came up once. The V and J genes are TRBV2 and TRBJ1-2; 11 bases align to TRBD1. After removal of 6 bases from V and 6 bases from J, the junction contained 6 bases not matched to a gene. Germline loops: CDR1 SNHLY, CDR2 FYNNEI. The CDR3 runs 14 residues. CDR3 coding DNA: TGTGCCAGCAGCGGGGGACAGGGGGTCGATGGCTACACCTTC. Its translation: CASSGGQGVDGYTF.

This clone has just one count. V usage is TRBV5-1 and J usage is TRBJ2-1, with TRBD1 identical over 8 bases. CDR1 is SGHRS, CDR2 YFSETQ, per germline. The CDR3 extends over 14 amino acids. Trimming at V came to 5 bases and at J to 8 bases, leaving 9 bases not matched to a gene. The CDR3 DNA reads TGCGCCAGCAGTCAGGGGGCGGCCCAGGATGAGCAGTTCTTC. Translating it yields CASSQGAAQDEQFF.

The chain combines TRBV21-1 with TRBJ1-1; the table names TRBD1, a call not compared with the DNA. TRBV21-1 is termed a pseudogene. The CDR3 spans 15 residues. This chain's CDR3 is CASSPRGHLNTEAFF. CDR3 coding DNA: TGTGCCAGCAGCCCCAGGGGACACCTGAACACTGAAGCTTTCTTT.

The count of this clone is one. The chain carries TRBV6-6 and TRBJ2-7; 9 positions match TRBD1. Trimming removed 0 bases from V and 3 bases from J; junction bases left unmatched: 6. The CDR3 loop spans 16 amino acids. In germline, CDR1 is MNHNY, CDR2 SVGAGI (reference sequence). CDR3 sequence: CASSYSRDRDFYEQYF. Here the CDR3 DNA reads TGTGCCAGCAGTTACTCGAGGGACAGGGACTTCTACGAGCAGTACTTC.

This clone was found a few times. The chain links TRBV9 to TRBJ2-5; the D gene is possibly TRBD2 (5 bases). Germline CDR1 and CDR2: SGDLS and YYNGEE. The CDR3 totals 15 residues. Trimming pared 0 bases from V and 5 bases from J, leaving 14 bases between. The CDR3 protein is CASSVDGEGWETQYF. CDR3 nucleotides: TGTGCCAGCAGCGTAGACGGTGAGGGTTGGGAGACCCAGTACTTC.

The chain employs TRBV27 and TRBJ1-3; 8 nucleotides align to TRBD1. CDR3 length equals 15 residues. V lost 6 bases and J lost 0; bases outside the gene matches: 4. CDR1 and CDR2 from the germline V gene are MNHEY and SMNVEV (reference sequence). CDR3 bases: TGTGCCAGCAGCCTTACAGGGGGCTCTGGAAACACCATATATTTT. Translation: CASSLTGGSGNTIYF.